The clone carrying this T cell receptor beta chain has only one observation. These data come from a study of blood T cell repertoires in COVID-19. The overall study: Acute and convalescent COVID-19 specimens originated in the United States, Italy and Spain. Sample material is recorded as cDNA or gDNA derived from T cells, B-cell-depleted T cells, or PBMCs.

Original processing notes: Reference gene primers were amplified, and this amplification served to estimate nucleated cell counts. The method was immunoSEQ multiplex PCR; TCRdb's version includes in-frame clones alone and lacks a portion of them. The D gene and trimming were derived from the DNA, and the V and J assignments and clone size from that table. The data contain under 350,000 clones, 75% to 90% of them singletons. V was clipped by 2 bases and J by 2 bases, with 10 bases between them. The CDR3 has 14 amino acids. In germline, CDR1 is SGHRS, CDR2 YFSETQ. The source material was peripheral blood. V is TRBV5-1 and J is TRBJ2-5, with TRBD1 as a possible D gene (5 bases). The TCR was taken from a man aged 40-49 years with acute or convalescent COVID-19. This chain's CDR3 is CASSFGRDQETQYF. CDR3 coding DNA: TGCGCCAGCAGCTTCGGCAGGGATCAAGAGACCCAGTACTTC.